This record covers a single T cell receptor (beta chain). No antigen is known for it. Trimming pared 4 bases from V and 2 bases from J, leaving 13 bases between. The CDR3 totals 15 residues. CDR1 and CDR2 (germline): SGHTA, FQGNSA. 13 Jbeta primers and 60 Vbeta primers were used for the PCR. Sequenced by immunoSEQ multiplex PCR; TCRdb stores in-frame clones only, minus some. The sample lists 100,000 to 150,000 clones, 75% to 90% occurring once. The data were obtained in a study of cytomegalovirus exposure and HLA in healthy donors. Whole-study context: Early release data held 80 million to 100 million unique TCRs from HLA-typed donors.

Study findings and constraints: The study flagged roughly 160 TCR beta chains as cytomegalovirus-associated. Cytomegalovirus status was reportedly diagnosed by the classifier with high sensitivity and specificity.

The source of this sequence is a young man in good health and CMV-seropositive. The sample was PBMCs. The genes are TRBV7-2 and TRBJ2-3; weak D call: TRBD1 (5 bases). The CDR3 is CASSSAGWDTDTQYF. The CDR3 DNA reads TGTGCCAGCAGCTCGGCAGGGTGGGACACAGATACGCAGTATTTT.